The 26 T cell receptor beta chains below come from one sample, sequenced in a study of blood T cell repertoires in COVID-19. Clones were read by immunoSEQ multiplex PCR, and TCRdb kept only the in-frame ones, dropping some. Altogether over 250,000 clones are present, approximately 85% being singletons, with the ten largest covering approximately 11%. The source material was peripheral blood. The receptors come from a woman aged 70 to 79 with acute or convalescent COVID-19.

CDR3 sequence reads: CASSLGTGVVNTEAFF. DNA for the CDR3: TGCGCCAGCAGCTTGGGGACAGGGGTGGTTAACACTGAAGCTTTCTTT. This chain joins TRBV5-1 and TRBJ1-1; 9 nucleotides line up with TRBD1. The junction had 5 bases not matched to a gene; V was cut back by 0 bases and J by 2 bases. The germline V gene has CDR1 SGHRS and CDR2 YFSETQ. The CDR3 has 16 residues.

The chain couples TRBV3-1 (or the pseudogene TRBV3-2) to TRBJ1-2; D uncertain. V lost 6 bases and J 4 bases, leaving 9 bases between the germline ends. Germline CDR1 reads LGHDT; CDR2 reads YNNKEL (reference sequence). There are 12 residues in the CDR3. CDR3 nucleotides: TGTGCCAGCAGTCTCAGGTCCTATGGCTACACCTTC. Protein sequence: CASSLRSYGYTF.

This CDR3 is CASSLIPAGGHTGELFF. Here the CDR3 DNA reads TGTGCCAGCAGCTTAATCCCAGCGGGGGGGCACACCGGGGAGCTGTTTTTT. The chain uses TRBV7-8 and TRBJ2-2; TRBD2 matches 10 bases. The CDR3 length is 17 residues. Losses at the gene ends were 2 bases for V and 3 bases for J; bases not matched to a gene: 6. CDR1 and CDR2 (germline): SGHVS, FQNEAQ.

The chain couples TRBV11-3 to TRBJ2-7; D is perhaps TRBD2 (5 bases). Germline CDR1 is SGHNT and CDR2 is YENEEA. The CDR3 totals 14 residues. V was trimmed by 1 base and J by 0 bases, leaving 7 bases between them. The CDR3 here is CASSLGESSYEQYF. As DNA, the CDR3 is TGTGCCAGCAGCTTAGGGGAGAGCTCCTACGAGCAGTACTTC.

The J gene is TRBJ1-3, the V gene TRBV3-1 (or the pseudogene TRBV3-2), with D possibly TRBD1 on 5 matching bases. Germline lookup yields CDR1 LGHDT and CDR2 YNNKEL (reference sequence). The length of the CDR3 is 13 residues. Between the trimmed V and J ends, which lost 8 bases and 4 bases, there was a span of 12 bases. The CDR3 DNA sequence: TGTGCCAGCGGGGGGATCTCAGGAAACACCATATATTTT. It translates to CASGGISGNTIYF.

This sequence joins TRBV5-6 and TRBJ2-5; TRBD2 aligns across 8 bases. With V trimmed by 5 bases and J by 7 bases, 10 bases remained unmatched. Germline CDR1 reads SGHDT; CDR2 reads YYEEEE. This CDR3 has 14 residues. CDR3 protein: CASSTGLASGTQYF. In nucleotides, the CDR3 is TGTGCCAGCAGTACCGGACTAGCTTCTGGGACCCAGTACTTC.

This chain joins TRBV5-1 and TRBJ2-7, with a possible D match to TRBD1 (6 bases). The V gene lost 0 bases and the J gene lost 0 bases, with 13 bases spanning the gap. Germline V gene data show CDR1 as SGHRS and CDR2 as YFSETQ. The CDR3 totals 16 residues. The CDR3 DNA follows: TGCGCCAGCAGCTTGGGCCTTCAGGGGAGCTCCTACGAGCAGTACTTC. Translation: CASSLGLQGSSYEQYF.

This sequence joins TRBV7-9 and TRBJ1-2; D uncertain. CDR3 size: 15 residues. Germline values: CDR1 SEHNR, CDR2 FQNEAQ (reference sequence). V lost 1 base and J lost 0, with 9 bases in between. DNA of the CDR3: TGTGCCAGCAGCTTAGGAACAAATGCTAACTATGGCTACACCTTC. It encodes CASSLGTNANYGYTF.

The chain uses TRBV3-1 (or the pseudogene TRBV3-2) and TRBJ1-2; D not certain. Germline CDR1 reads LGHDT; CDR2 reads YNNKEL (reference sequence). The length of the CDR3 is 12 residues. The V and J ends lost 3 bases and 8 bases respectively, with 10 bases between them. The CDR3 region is CASSQEAGGYTF. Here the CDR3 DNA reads TGTGCCAGCAGCCAGGAGGCGGGCGGCTACACCTTC.

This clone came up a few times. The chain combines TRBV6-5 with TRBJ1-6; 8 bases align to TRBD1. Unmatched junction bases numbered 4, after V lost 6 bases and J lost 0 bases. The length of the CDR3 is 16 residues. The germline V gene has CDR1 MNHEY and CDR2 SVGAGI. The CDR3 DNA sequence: TGTGCCAGCAGCTACGACAGGGGCTCCTATAATTCACCCCTCCACTTT. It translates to CASSYDRGSYNSPLHF.

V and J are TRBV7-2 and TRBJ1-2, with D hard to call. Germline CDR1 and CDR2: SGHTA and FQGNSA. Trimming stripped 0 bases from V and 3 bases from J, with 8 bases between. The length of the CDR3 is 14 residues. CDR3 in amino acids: CASSLAGRDYGYTF. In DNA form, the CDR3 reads TGTGCCAGCAGCTTAGCAGGGAGGGACTATGGCTACACCTTC.

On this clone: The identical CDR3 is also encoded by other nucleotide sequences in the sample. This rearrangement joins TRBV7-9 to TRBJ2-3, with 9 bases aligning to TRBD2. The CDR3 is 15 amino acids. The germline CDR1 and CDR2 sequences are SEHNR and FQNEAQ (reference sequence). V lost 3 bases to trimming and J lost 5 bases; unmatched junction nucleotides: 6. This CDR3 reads CASSLSGGQGDTQYF. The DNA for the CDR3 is TGTGCCAGCAGCTTGAGCGGGGGGCAGGGAGATACGCAGTATTTT.

CDR3 DNA sequence: TGTGCCAGCAGCTCCCGTGGCACGGGAGGGAACTATGGCTACACCTTC. It encodes CASSSRGTGGNYGYTF. The V gene is TRBV7-8, the J gene TRBJ1-2, with D unclear. From germline, CDR1 is SGHVS and CDR2 FQNEAQ. The CDR3 is 16 amino acids. V lost 4 bases and J 2 bases, leaving 17 bases between the germline ends.

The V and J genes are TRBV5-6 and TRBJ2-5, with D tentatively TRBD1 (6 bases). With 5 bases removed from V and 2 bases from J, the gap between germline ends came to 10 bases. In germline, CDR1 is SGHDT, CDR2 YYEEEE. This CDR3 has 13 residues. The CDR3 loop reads CASSSGQQETQYF. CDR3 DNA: TGTGCCAGCAGTTCCGGACAGCAAGAGACCCAGTACTTC.

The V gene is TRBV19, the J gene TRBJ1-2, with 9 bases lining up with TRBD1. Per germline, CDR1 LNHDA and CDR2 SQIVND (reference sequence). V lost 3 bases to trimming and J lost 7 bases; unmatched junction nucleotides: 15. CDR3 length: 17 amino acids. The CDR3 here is CASSIALYRGRRAGYTF. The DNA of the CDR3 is TGTGCCAGTAGTATCGCACTTTACAGGGGGCGCCGCGCTGGCTACACCTTC.

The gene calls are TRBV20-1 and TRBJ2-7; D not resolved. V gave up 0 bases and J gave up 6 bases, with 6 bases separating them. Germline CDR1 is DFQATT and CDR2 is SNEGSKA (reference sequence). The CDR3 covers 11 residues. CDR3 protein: CSARESSEQYF. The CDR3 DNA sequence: TGCAGTGCTAGAGAGTCCAGCGAGCAGTACTTC.

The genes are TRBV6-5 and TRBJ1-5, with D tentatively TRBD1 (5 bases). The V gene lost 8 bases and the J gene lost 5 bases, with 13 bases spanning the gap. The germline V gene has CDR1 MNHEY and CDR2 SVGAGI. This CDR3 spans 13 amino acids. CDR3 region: CASGAFTHQPQHF. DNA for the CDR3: TGTGCCAGCGGGGCCTTTACGCATCAGCCCCAGCATTTT.

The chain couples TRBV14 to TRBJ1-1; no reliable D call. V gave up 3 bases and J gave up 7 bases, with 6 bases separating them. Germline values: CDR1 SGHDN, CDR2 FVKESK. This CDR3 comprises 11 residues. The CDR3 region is CASSHYSEAFF. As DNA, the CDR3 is TGTGCCAGCAGCCATTACAGTGAAGCTTTCTTT.

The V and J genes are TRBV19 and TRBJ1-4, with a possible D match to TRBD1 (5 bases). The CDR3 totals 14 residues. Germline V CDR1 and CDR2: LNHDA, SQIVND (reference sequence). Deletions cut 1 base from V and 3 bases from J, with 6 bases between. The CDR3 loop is CASSIARANEKLFF. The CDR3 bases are TGTGCCAGTAGTATAGCCAGGGCTAATGAAAAACTGTTTTTT.

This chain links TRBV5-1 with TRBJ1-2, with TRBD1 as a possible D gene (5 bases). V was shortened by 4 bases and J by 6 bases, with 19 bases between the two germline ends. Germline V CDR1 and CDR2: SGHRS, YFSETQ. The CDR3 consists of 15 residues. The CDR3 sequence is CASSMTVNKLDGYTF. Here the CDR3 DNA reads TGCGCCAGCAGCATGACAGTGAACAAACTTGATGGCTACACCTTC.

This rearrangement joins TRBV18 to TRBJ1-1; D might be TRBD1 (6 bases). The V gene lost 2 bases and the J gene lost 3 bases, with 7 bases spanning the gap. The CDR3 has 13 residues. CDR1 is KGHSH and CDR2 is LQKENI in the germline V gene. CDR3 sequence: CASSPRQDTEAFF. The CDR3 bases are TGTGCCAGCTCACCAAGACAGGACACTGAAGCTTTCTTT.

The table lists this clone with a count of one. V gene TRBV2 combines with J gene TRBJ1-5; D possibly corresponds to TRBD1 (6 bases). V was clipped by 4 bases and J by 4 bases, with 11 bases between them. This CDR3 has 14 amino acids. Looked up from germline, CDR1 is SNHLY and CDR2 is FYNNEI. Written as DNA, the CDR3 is TGTGCCAGCAGTGCGACAGGACCAAATCAGCCCCAGCATTTT. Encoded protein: CASSATGPNQPQHF.

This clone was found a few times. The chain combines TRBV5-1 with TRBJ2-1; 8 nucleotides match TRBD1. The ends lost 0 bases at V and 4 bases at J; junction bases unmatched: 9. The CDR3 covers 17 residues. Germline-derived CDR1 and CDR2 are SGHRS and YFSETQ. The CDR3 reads CASSLARGPEWYNEQFF. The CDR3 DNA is TGCGCCAGCAGCTTGGCCAGGGGGCCCGAGTGGTACAATGAGCAGTTCTTC.

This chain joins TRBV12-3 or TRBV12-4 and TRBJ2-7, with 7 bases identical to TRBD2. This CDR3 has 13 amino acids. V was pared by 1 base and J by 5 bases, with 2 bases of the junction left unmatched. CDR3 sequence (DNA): TGTGCCAGCAGTTTAGGGGCGGGGGACGAGCAGTACTTC. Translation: CASSLGAGDEQYF.

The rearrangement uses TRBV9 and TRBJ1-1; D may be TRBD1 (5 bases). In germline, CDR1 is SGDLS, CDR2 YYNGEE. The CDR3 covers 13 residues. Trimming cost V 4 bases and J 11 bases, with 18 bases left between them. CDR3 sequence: CASSRKGRGTAFF. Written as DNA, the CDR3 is TGTGCCAGCAGCCGGAAAGGTCGCGGGACGGCTTTCTTT.

The CDR3 nucleotides are TGTGCCAGTAGTACCCGGACAGGATACTCCTACAATGAGCAGTTCTTC. Its protein is CASSTRTGYSYNEQFF. The rearrangement uses TRBV19 and TRBJ2-1; 7 positions agree with TRBD1. The CDR3 contains 16 residues. CDR1 is LNHDA and CDR2 is SQIVND in the germline V gene (reference sequence). V trimming: 4 bases; J trimming: 0 bases; junction bases outside the gene matches: 6.